The present TCR beta chain was sequenced within a study of T cell responses to AZD1222 COVID-19 vaccine. Study-level findings and limits: Spike-specific TCR depth and breadth grew after two AZD1222 doses.

Sequencing was performed with immunoSEQ multiplex PCR; in TCRdb, only in-frame clones are kept and a portion is missing. The top ten clones hold less than 20% of a sample with tens of thousands of clones, around 86% of them seen once. The CDR3 is 10 residues long. Germline values: CDR1 MNHEY, CDR2 SVGAGI. With 1 base removed from V and 5 bases from J, the gap between germline ends came to 0 bases. This clone has only a few counts. Its cognate antigen is unknown. Source: peripheral blood, taken 28 days after the second AZD1222 dose. This rearrangement joins TRBV6-5 to TRBJ2-7; D is ambiguous. This sequence was found in an adult who received the AZD1222 COVID-19 vaccine. The CDR3 region has the DNA TGTGCCAGCAGTTACTACGAGCAGTACTTC. Protein product: CASSYYEQYF.